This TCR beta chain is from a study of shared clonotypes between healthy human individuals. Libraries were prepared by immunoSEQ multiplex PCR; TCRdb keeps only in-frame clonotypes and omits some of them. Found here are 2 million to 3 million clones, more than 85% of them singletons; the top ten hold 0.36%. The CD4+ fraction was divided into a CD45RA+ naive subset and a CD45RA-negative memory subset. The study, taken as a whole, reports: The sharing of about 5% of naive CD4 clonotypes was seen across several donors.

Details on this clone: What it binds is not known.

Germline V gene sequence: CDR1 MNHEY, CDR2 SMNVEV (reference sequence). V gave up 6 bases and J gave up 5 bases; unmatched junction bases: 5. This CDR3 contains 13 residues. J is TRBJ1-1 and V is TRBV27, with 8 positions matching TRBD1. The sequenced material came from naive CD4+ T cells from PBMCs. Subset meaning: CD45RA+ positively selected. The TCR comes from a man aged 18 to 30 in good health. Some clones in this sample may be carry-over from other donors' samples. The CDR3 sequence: CASRWTGYTEAFF. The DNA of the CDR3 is TGTGCCAGCAGATGGACAGGGTATACTGAAGCTTTCTTT.